This TCR beta chain was observed in a study of shared clonotypes between healthy human individuals. CDR1 GTSNPN and CDR2 SVGIG come from the germline V gene (reference sequence). The CDR3 runs to 11 residues. V dropped 3 bases and J dropped 7 bases, with 10 bases sitting between them. Details on this clone: Its antigen is currently unknown. The identical CDR3 is also encoded by other nucleotide sequences in the sample.

Broader study findings: Estimated clonotype richness was generally higher in naive than memory subsets. Sequencing depth was expected to affect clonotype sharing among donors.

Assay used: immunoSEQ multiplex PCR; TCRdb lists only in-frame clones, some missing. The top ten hold 0.1% to 0.15% of the sample, which has some 2.1 million clones, 85% to 95% seen once. Nashville, Tennessee was home to all donors, each a Caucasian adult. CD45RA-negative memory and CD45RA+ naive subsets were split from the CD4+ cells. V gene TRBV30 combines with J gene TRBJ2-7, with a tentative D call TRBD2 (5 bases). The receptor comes from a young man in good health. Sequences were obtained from naive CD4+ T cells sorted from blood. Described subset: CD45RA+ positively selected. The CDR3 DNA reads as TGTGCCTGGAGCCGCTCGGGGGAGCAGTACTTC. This encodes CAWSRSGEQYF.